This T cell receptor (beta chain) derives from a study of beta chain bispecific antibodies for T cell cancers. As for this clonotype: As yet, its antigen is unknown.

General study results and limits: The leukemia cells, rather than normal T cells, gave most of the targeted TRBV signal.

TCRdb processed the 5' RACE reads anew with MiXCR; each CDR3 protein has one entry. The sample includes 15,000 to 20,000 distinct CDR3 sequences, approximately 2% of them seen just once. The CDR3 covers 11 residues. Germline V lookup: CDR1 SGHNT, CDR2 YYREEE (reference sequence). V dropped 5 bases and J dropped 3 bases, with 3 bases sitting between them. Blood mononuclear cells were expanded for 3 days using either OKT3 anti-CD3 antibody or CD3/CD28 beads. Sequencing was done on a sample of healthy donor T cells cultured with leukemia cells. The chain uses TRBV5-4 and TRBJ2-1, with no clear D. The origin of this receptor is a human donor in good health. Some clones in this sample may be carry-over from other donors' samples. Here the CDR3 reads CASRGYNEQFF. CDR3 coding DNA: TGTGCCAGCAGGGGCTACAATGAGCAGTTCTTC.